These 3 T cell receptor beta chains were all obtained from the same sample, sequenced in a study of blood T cell repertoires in COVID-19. The assay was immunoSEQ multiplex PCR, and TCRdb's table has in-frame clones only and misses some. The profile shows some 90,000 clones, more than 70% of them singletons. Sequences were obtained from peripheral blood. These receptors all come from a man between 50 and 59 years old with COVID-19, enrolled during active disease.

This clone was counted a single time. A junction end diverges from the germline sequence, so it may reflect a read error. This chain connects TRBV7-2 to TRBJ1-5; 8 nucleotides align to TRBD1. Per germline, CDR1 SGHTA and CDR2 FQGNSA. CDR3 size: 14 residues. CDR3 coding DNA: TGTGCCAGCAGCATCTCAGGGGGCAACCAGCCCCAGCATTTT. Protein: CASSISGGNQPQHF.

The rearrangement uses TRBV21-1 and TRBJ2-3; the table names TRBD1, a call not compared with the DNA. TRBV21-1 is an annotated pseudogene. The CDR3 covers 16 residues. Here the CDR3 DNA reads TGTGCCAGCAGCAAAATAGGGCAGGGGGGAACAGATACGCAGTATTTT. This gives the protein CASSKIGQGGTDTQYF.

The V call is TRBV7-8, the J call TRBJ1-1; TRBD1 matches at 7 bases. With V trimmed by 5 bases and J by 0 bases, 6 bases remained unmatched. CDR3 length equals 15 residues. CDR1 is SGHVS and CDR2 is FQNEAQ in the germline V gene. The CDR3, as DNA: TGTGCCAGCAGCGTCTCGGGACAGCTGAACACTGAAGCTTTCTTT. Translation gives CASSVSGQLNTEAFF.